These 21 T cell receptor beta chains originate from one sample sequenced in a study of memory CD4+ T cells and cytomegalovirus serostatus. The table came from immunoSEQ multiplex PCR; TCRdb's copy has only in-frame clones and leaves some out. Of about 80,000 clones in the sample, more than 70% were seen once. The sort gate was single viable CD3+CD4+CD8-CD45RO+ cells for memory CD4+ T cells. Material: memory CD4+ T cells from blood. The receptors come from an adult in good health and CMV-seronegative.

The chain joins TRBV5-5 to TRBJ2-7; no definite D call. Germline V lookup: CDR1 SGHKS, CDR2 YYEKEE (reference sequence). The CDR3 length is 15 residues. Trimming shortened V by 4 bases and J by 0 bases, and 14 bases separated the two germline ends. The CDR3 here is CASSPRTVSSYEQYF. Here the CDR3 DNA reads TGTGCCAGCAGCCCAAGGACGGTAAGCTCCTACGAGCAGTACTTC.

This clone showed up just once. At one end the junction does not follow the germline gene, possibly because of a read error. The V gene is TRBV7-7, the J gene TRBJ1-5; D is unclear. Germline CDR1 and CDR2: SSHAT and FNYEAQ (reference sequence). The CDR3 runs 12 residues. CDR3 loop: CASSTLLQPQHF. Here the CDR3 DNA reads TGTGCTAGCAGCACCCTCCTCCAGCCCCAGCATTTT.

This clone has just one count. This chain links TRBV7-3 with TRBJ1-4; no reliable D call. Trimming cost V 2 bases and J 3 bases, with 4 bases left between them. Germline CDR1 SGHTA, CDR2 FQGTGA. The CDR3 runs to 13 residues. CDR3 in DNA: TGTGCCAGCAGCTTAGCCCCTAATGAAAAACTGTTTTTT. Its protein is CASSLAPNEKLFF.

The chain couples TRBV7-9 to TRBJ2-7, with 8 nucleotides matching TRBD1. Germline V gene sequence: CDR1 SEHNR, CDR2 FQNEAQ (reference sequence). With V trimmed by 4 bases and J by 2 bases, 4 bases remained unmatched. This CDR3 spans 14 amino acids. The CDR3 DNA reads TGTGCCAGCAGCTCCGGACAGGGACCCTACGAGCAGTACTTC. It codes for CASSSGQGPYEQYF.

The rearrangement uses TRBV6-1 and TRBJ1-6, with D possibly matching TRBD1 (6 bases). This CDR3 region has 11 residues. V was pared by 1 base and J by 16 bases, with 8 bases between. Germline loops: CDR1 MNHNS, CDR2 SASEGT. Here the CDR3 DNA reads TGTGCCAGCAGTGAAGTAGGGGGTCTCCACTTT. Its translation is CASSEVGGLHF.

The rearrangement links TRBV5-1 to TRBJ1-6; TRBD1 agrees at 8 bases. This CDR3 has 14 residues. The V gene's germline CDR1 is SGHRS and CDR2 YFSETQ. Unmatched junction bases numbered 7, after V lost 5 bases and J lost 9 bases. The CDR3 region has the DNA TGCGCCAGCAGACCGGGACAGGCCGGTTCACCCCTCCACTTT. Translating gives CASRPGQAGSPLHF.

This chain uses TRBV7-9 with TRBJ2-5, with 9 bases matching TRBD1. J lost 4 bases, V lost 2 bases, and 5 bases had no gene match. CDR1 SEHNR and CDR2 FQNEAQ come from the germline V gene (reference sequence). This CDR3 spans 15 amino acids. The CDR3 DNA reads TGTGCCAGCAGCTTACATGACAGGGGGAGAGAGACCCAGTACTTC. As protein: CASSLHDRGRETQYF.

The chain recombines TRBV6-5 with TRBJ2-5; 8 nucleotides line up with TRBD2. The CDR3 contains 15 residues. The V segment lost 0 bases and the J segment 4 bases; nucleotides outside the gene matches: 4. Looked up from germline, CDR1 is MNHEY and CDR2 is SVGAGI. CDR3 in amino acids: CASSYSGLGGETQYF. The CDR3 DNA sequence: TGTGCCAGCAGTTACTCGGGACTAGGCGGAGAGACCCAGTACTTC.

The CDR3 bases are TGTGCCAGCAGTTTGACCGGGGGGATTTACGAGCAGTACTTC. The encoded protein is CASSLTGGIYEQYF. J is TRBJ2-7 and V is TRBV27; 7 nucleotides match TRBD2. Germline values: CDR1 MNHEY, CDR2 SMNVEV (reference sequence). CDR3 length equals 14 residues. V gave up 3 bases and J gave up 4 bases; unmatched junction bases: 6.

The rearrangement links TRBV2 to TRBJ1-1, with 8 bases aligning to TRBD1. CDR3 size: 15 residues. CDR1 and CDR2 (germline): SNHLY, FYNNEI. With V trimmed by 5 bases and J by 1 base, 6 bases remained unmatched. In DNA form, the CDR3 reads TGTGCCAGCAGTCGACAGGGGCCCAGGAACACTGAAGCTTTCTTT. It specifies CASSRQGPRNTEAFF.

The rearrangement joins TRBV7-9 to TRBJ2-1; D ambiguous. The CDR3 is 12 amino acids. Germline values: CDR1 SEHNR, CDR2 FQNEAQ (reference sequence). The V end was cut by 5 bases, the J end by 8 bases, with 10 bases between. The CDR3, as DNA: TGTGCCAGCAGCCCGCCGGATTATGAGCAGTTCTTC. Translation: CASSPPDYEQFF. The full variable domain, with the rest looked up from reference TRBV7-9 and TRBJ2-1, is DTGVSQNPRHKITKRGQNVTFRCDPISEHNRLYWYRQTLGQGPEFLTYFQNEAQLEKSRLLSDRFSAERPKGSFSTLEIQRTEQGDSAMYLCASSPPDYEQFFGPGTRLTVL.

V and J are TRBV28 and TRBJ1-6, with 7 bases identical to TRBD1. CDR3 size: 14 residues. V was pared by 4 bases and J by 6 bases, with 3 bases of the junction left unmatched. Germline CDR1 and CDR2: MDHEN and SYDVKM. CDR3 region: CASSSTGSNSPLHF. The CDR3 nucleotides are TGTGCCAGCAGTTCGACAGGGAGTAATTCACCCCTCCACTTT.

The chain is built from TRBV19 and TRBJ1-1, with D possibly TRBD1 on 5 matching bases. The CDR3 is 14 amino acids. Germline-derived CDR1 and CDR2 are LNHDA and SQIVND (reference sequence). With 2 bases removed from V and 7 bases from J, the gap between germline ends came to 14 bases. The CDR3 is CASSILGERGEAFF. CDR3 bases: TGTGCCAGTAGTATACTGGGAGAAAGGGGTGAAGCTTTCTTT.

V is TRBV11-2 and J is TRBJ2-2; unclear D gene. The germline V gene encodes CDR1 SGHAT and CDR2 FQNNGV. The CDR3 sequence is 15 residues long. Trimming took 0 bases from V and 1 from J, leaving 6 bases between them. CDR3 nucleotides: TGTGCCAGCAGCTTAGAGCGAAGGAACACCGGGGAGCTGTTTTTT. It encodes CASSLERRNTGELFF.

V and J are TRBV7-2 and TRBJ2-3; no firm D call. CDR3 length: 14 residues. Germline lookup yields CDR1 SGHTA and CDR2 FQGNSA. V dropped 2 bases and J dropped 6 bases, with 12 bases sitting between them. The CDR3 DNA sequence: TGTGCCAGCAGCTTACGGCTAGTAACGGATACGCAGTATTTT. It translates to CASSLRLVTDTQYF.

This chain connects TRBV5-1 to TRBJ1-2, with D hard to call. Germline CDR1 reads SGHRS; CDR2 reads YFSETQ. Trimming took 0 bases from V and 0 from J, leaving 3 bases between them. The CDR3 totals 13 residues. The CDR3 bases are TGCGCCAGCAGCTTGGAATCTAACTATGGCTACACCTTC. It is translated as CASSLESNYGYTF.

The V gene is TRBV9, the J gene TRBJ2-3; TRBD2 agrees at 7 bases. Germline V gene lookup returns CDR1 SGDLS and CDR2 YYNGEE. The CDR3 is 15 residues long. After removal of 1 base from V and 0 bases from J, the junction contained 2 bases not matched to a gene. The CDR3 coding sequence is TGTGCCAGCAGCGTACACGGGGGGAGCACAGATACGCAGTATTTT. Protein product: CASSVHGGSTDTQYF.

The chain uses TRBV30 and TRBJ1-3; no clear D gene. V lost 3 bases and J 8 bases, leaving 8 bases between the germline ends. Looked up from germline, CDR1 is GTSNPN and CDR2 is SVGIG (reference sequence). The CDR3 is 11 residues long. This CDR3 reads CAWRESDTIYF. As DNA, the CDR3 is TGTGCCTGGAGGGAGTCAGACACCATATATTTT.

This clone was counted a few times. The chain has TRBV18 and TRBJ2-3; possible D gene TRBD2, 6 bases. The V end was cut by 2 bases, the J end by 5 bases, with 17 bases between. The germline gives CDR1 KGHSH, CDR2 LQKENI. This CDR3 region has 16 residues. For the CDR3, the DNA is TGTGCCAGCTCACCAATCCCAGACGGGAGAGGAGATACGCAGTATTTT. As protein: CASSPIPDGRGDTQYF.

The sample holds one count of this clone. The genes are TRBV25-1 and TRBJ2-6; no definite D call. V shed 2 bases and J shed 1 base, with 9 bases lying between them. Germline V gene data show CDR1 as MGHDK and CDR2 as SYGVNS. The CDR3 runs 16 residues. This CDR3 is CASSELGLSGANVLTF. DNA of the CDR3: TGTGCCAGCAGTGAACTTGGTCTATCTGGGGCCAACGTCCTGACTTTC. The whole variable domain, remainder taken from reference TRBV25-1 and TRBJ2-6, is EADIYQTPRYLVIGTGKKITLECSQTMGHDKMYWYQQDPGMELHLIHYSYGVNSTEKGDLSSESTVSRIRTEHFPLTLESARPSHTSQYLCASSELGLSGANVLTFGAGSRLTVL.

V is TRBV21-1 and J is TRBJ1-2. TRBV21-1 is listed as a pseudogene. The CDR3 has 12 residues. In nucleotides, the CDR3 is TGTGCCAGCCCTAGCTCTAACTATGGCTACACCTTC. This codes for CASPSSNYGYTF.